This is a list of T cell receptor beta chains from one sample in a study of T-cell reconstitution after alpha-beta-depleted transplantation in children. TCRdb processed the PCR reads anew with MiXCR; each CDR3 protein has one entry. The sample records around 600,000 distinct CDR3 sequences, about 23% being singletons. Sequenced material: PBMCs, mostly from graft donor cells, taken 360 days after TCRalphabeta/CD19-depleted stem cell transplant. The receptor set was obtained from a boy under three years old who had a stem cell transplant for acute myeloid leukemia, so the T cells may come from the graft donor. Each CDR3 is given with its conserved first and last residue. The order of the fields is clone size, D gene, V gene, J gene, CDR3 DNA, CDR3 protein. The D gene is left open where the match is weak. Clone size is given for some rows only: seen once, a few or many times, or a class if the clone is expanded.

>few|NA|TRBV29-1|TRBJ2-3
TGCAGCGTTACCGGGACGCTAATCCCCAGGAAGTATTTT
CSVTGTLIPRKYF
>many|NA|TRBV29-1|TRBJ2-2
TGCAGCTCCTCTGGGGTCACCGGGGAGCTGTTTTTT
CSSSGVTGELFF
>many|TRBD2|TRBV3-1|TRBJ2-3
TGTGCCAGCAGCCCCGGGACTACCGTTTTTGATACGCAGTATTTT
CASSPGTTVFDTQYF
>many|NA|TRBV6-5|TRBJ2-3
TGTGCCAGCACCGACGGGACTGCTAGCACAGATACGCAGTATTTT
CASTDGTASTDTQYF
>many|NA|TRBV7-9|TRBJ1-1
TGTGCCAGCAGCTCCATCAACACTGAAGCTTTCTTT
CASSSINTEAFF
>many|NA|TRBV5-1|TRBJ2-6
TGCGCCAGCAGGGGAACAGCAGGGGCCAACGTCCTGACTTTC
CASRGTAGANVLTF
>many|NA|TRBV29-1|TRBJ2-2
TGCAGCGCTGCGGTGACAGTCTCCAACACACCCAACACCGGGGAGCTGTTTTTT
CSAAVTVSNTPNTGELFF
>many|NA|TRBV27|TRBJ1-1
TGTGCCAGCACCCCCGACAGGAACACTGAAGCTTTCTTT
CASTPDRNTEAFF
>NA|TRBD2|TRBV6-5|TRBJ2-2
TGTGCCAGCAGTTACTCGGCGGGGGCGAACACCGGGGAGCTGTTTTTT
CASSYSAGANTGELFF
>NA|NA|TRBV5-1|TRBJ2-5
TGCGCCAGCAGCTTCGGCCGTACCCAAGAGACCCAGTACTTC
CASSFGRTQETQYF
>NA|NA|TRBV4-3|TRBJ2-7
TGCGCCAGCAGCCACGGCCTCGGACCCCCCTACGAGCAGTACTTC
CASSHGLGPPYEQYF
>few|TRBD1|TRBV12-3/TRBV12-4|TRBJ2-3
TGTGCCAGCAGCCTGGGACAGCTCCCAGATACGCAGTATTTT
CASSLGQLPDTQYF
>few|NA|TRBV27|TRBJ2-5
TGTGCCAGCAGTTTTGCGGGGTACGAAGAGACCCAGTACTTC
CASSFAGYEETQYF
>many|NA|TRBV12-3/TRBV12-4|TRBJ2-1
TGTGCCAGCAGGCGGGGTTCCAATGAGCAGTTCTTC
CASRRGSNEQFF
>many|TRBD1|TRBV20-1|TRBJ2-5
TGCAGTGCGGCGGACAGGGCGGGAGAGACCCAGTACTTC
CSAADRAGETQYF
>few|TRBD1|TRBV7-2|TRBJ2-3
TGTGCCAGCAGCTTAGATGACAGGGTCTTGGATACGCAGTATTTT
CASSLDDRVLDTQYF
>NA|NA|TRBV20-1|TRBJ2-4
TGCAGTGCTAGGGCCGAAAGGGACATTCAGTACTTC
CSARAERDIQYF
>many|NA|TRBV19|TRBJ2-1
TGTGCCAGTAGTACCTTCGGCGGGAATGAGCAGTTCTTC
CASSTFGGNEQFF
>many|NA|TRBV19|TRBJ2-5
TGTGCCAGTAGTCCAAGGACGGAAGAGACCCAGTACTTC
CASSPRTEETQYF
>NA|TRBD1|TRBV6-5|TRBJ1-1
TGTGCCAGCAGTACTACAGGGGAAGGGAAGAACACTGAAGCTTTCTTT
CASSTTGEGKNTEAFF
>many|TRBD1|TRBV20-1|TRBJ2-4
TGCAGTGCACCGGGACAGGGGTCCCCCAAAAACATTCAGTACTTC
CSAPGQGSPKNIQYF
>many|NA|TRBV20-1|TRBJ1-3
TGCAGTGCTAGATCCCCAGGCATCCGAAACACCATATATTTT
CSARSPGIRNTIYF
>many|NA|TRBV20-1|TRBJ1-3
TGCAGTGCTAGTGCGGCCGGGACAACTGGAAACACCATATATTTT
CSASAAGTTGNTIYF
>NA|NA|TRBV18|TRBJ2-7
TGTGCCAGCTCACCACTCGGGTCGGGCGGCGAGCAGTACTTC
CASSPLGSGGEQYF
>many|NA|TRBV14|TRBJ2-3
TGTGCCAGCAGCCAAGTCTCACAGACTAGCACAGATACGCAGTATTTT
CASSQVSQTSTDTQYF
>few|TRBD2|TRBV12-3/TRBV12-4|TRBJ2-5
TGTGCCAGCACCGCCCCGGGACTAGGAGCTGAGACCCAGTACTTC
CASTAPGLGAETQYF
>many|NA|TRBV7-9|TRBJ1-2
TGTGCCAGCATCAAGGACAGCGTCGGCTATGGCTACACCTTC
CASIKDSVGYGYTF
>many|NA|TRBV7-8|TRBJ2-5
TGTGCCAGCAGCTTAGTATCCAGGGAAGAGACCCAGTACTTC
CASSLVSREETQYF
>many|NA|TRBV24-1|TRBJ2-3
TGTGCCACCAGTGAGAAGAGAAAACTTCGCACAGATACGCAGTATTTT
CATSEKRKLRTDTQYF
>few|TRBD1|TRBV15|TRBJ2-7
TGTGCCACCAGCCCAGGGGGACAAACCTACGAGCAGTACTTC
CATSPGGQTYEQYF
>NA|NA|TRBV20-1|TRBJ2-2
TGCAGTGCAGGACTGAAGGCGAACACCGGGGAGCTGTTTTTT
CSAGLKANTGELFF
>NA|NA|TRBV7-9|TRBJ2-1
TGTGCCAGCAGCTCCAAGATTTACAATGAGCAGTTCTTC
CASSSKIYNEQFF
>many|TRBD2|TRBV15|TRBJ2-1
TGTGCCACCAGCAGAGATAGCGGGGGGGCTCGAGAGCAGTTCTTC
CATSRDSGGAREQFF
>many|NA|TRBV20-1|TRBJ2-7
TGCAGTGCTTATAACCCGACCGGACCCCCCTACGAGCAGTACTTC
CSAYNPTGPPYEQYF
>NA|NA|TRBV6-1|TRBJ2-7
TGTGCCAGCAGTCCGACAAACTCCTACGAGCAGTACTTC
CASSPTNSYEQYF
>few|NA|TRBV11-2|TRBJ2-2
TGTGCCAGCAGCTTAATCGAGGAGCTGTTTTTT
CASSLIEELFF
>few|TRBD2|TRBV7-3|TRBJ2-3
TGTGCCAGCAGCTTAGTAGCGGGACTAATCACAGATACGCAGTATTTT
CASSLVAGLITDTQYF
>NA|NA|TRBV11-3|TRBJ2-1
TGTGCCAGCAGCTTAGAGATGGCTTCCTACAATGAGCAGTTCTTC
CASSLEMASYNEQFF
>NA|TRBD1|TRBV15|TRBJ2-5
TGTGCCACCAGCCCCCGGACAGGGGGGAAGGAAGAGACCCAGTACTTC
CATSPRTGGKEETQYF
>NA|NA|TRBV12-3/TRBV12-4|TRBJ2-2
TGTGCCAGCAGGGACGGACTAACGAACACCGGGGAGCTGTTTTTT
CASRDGLTNTGELFF